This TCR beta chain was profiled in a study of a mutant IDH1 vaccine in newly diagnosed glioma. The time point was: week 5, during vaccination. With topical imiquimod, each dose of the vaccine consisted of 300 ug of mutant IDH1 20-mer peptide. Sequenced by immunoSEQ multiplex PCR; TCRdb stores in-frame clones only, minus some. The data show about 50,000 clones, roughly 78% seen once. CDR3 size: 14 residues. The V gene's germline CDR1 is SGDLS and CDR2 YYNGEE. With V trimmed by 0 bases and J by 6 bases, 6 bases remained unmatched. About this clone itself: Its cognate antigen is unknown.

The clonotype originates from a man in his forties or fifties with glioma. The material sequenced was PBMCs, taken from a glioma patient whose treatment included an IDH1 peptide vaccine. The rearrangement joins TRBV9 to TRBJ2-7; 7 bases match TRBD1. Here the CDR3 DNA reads TGTGCCAGCAGCGTAGGTAAAACAGGGGTCGAGCAGTACTTC. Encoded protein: CASSVGKTGVEQYF. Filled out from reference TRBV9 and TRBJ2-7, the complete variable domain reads DSGVTQTPKHLITATGQRVTLRCSPRSGDLSVYWYQQSLDQGLQFLIQYYNGEERAKGNILERFSAQQFPDLHSELNLSSLELGDSALYFCASSVGKTGVEQYFGPGTRLTVT.